The next 27 T cell receptor beta chains were all read from a single sample in a study of blood T cell repertoires in COVID-19 (dated by TCRdb to between 2020 and 2021). The library came from the immunoSEQ multiplex PCR assay. The immuneACCESS repertoire file appears here via TCRdb, limited to in-frame rearrangements. These files lack a portion of the clones; in checked studies, under half of the deficit traces to unresolved V genes, and the cause of the others is not known. The sample records 50,000 to 65,000 clones, more than 80% of which are singletons. The ten largest clones add up to less than 20% of the sample. Sample: peripheral blood. Receptor source: a human donor in a cohort sampled during active COVID-19.

This chain uses TRBV28 with TRBJ2-7, with 7 bases matching TRBD1. The J segment lost 3 bases and the V segment lost 8 bases, leaving 10 bases of the junction unmatched. Germline V gene data show CDR1 as MDHEN and CDR2 as SYDVKM. CDR3 length: 14 residues. This chain's CDR3 is CASRPGQTNYEQYF. CDR3 bases: TGTGCCAGCCGCCCGGGACAGACCAACTACGAGCAGTACTTC. The whole variable domain, remainder taken from reference TRBV28 and TRBJ2-7, is DVKVTQSSRYLVKRTGEKVFLECVQDMDHENMFWYRQDPGLGLRLIYFSYDVKMKEKGDIPEGYSVSREKKERFSLILESASTNQTSMYLCASRPGQTNYEQYFGPGTRLTVT.

This clone was detected once. The chain couples TRBV15 to TRBJ2-1, with 8 bases identical to TRBD2. Germline V gives CDR1 LNHNV, CDR2 YYDKDF (reference sequence). The CDR3 is made up of 17 amino acids. With V trimmed by 3 bases and J by 3 bases, 10 bases remained unmatched. The CDR3: CATSRVGVAGIYNEQFF. In DNA form, the CDR3 reads TGTGCCACCAGCAGGGTGGGGGTAGCGGGAATCTACAATGAGCAGTTCTTC.

This rearrangement joins TRBV5-1 to TRBJ2-2, with TRBD1 identical over 9 bases. Per the germline V gene, CDR1 is SGHRS and CDR2 is YFSETQ. The CDR3 has 18 residues. The V gene end was trimmed by 2 bases and the J gene end by 7 bases; junction bases not matched to a gene: 15. The CDR3 loop reads CASSFLASTGGFLGELFF. The CDR3 DNA follows: TGCGCCAGCAGCTTCTTAGCCTCGACAGGGGGGTTTCTCGGGGAGCTGTTTTTT.

The V gene is TRBV20-1, the J gene TRBJ1-2; no reliable D call. The CDR3 totals 11 residues. V was pared by 3 bases and J by 8 bases, with 10 bases between. Germline loops: CDR1 DFQATT, CDR2 SNEGSKA (reference sequence). The CDR3, as DNA: TGCAGTGCTAGTCGGGGTAGCGGCTACACCTTC. This translates into CSASRGSGYTF.

The chain joins TRBV23-1 to TRBJ1-2, with a possible D match to TRBD1 (5 bases). TRBV23-1 is known as an ORF, though its function is uncertain. V was pared by 0 bases and J by 2 bases, with 19 bases between. This CDR3 spans 18 amino acids. CDR3 sequence (DNA): TGCGCCAGCAGTCAATCAAGCCCGGGGGGGAACTCCAACTATGGCTACACCTTC. It codes for CASSQSSPGGNSNYGYTF.

The V gene is TRBV6-1, the J gene TRBJ2-4; tentative D call: TRBD2 (6 bases). V was pared by 1 base and J by 1 base, with 14 bases between. The CDR3 covers 17 residues. The germline V gene has CDR1 MNHNS and CDR2 SASEGT. CDR3 residues: CASSEGRGMAAKNIQYF. CDR3 nucleotide sequence: TGTGCCAGCAGTGAAGGTCGGGGGATGGCGGCCAAAAACATTCAGTACTTC.

This clone was counted a few times. The V call is TRBV6-5, the J call TRBJ2-7, with D perhaps TRBD2 (6 bases). V dropped 5 bases and J dropped 4 bases, with 12 bases sitting between them. Germline values: CDR1 MNHEY, CDR2 SVGAGI. The CDR3 runs to 13 residues. CDR3 sequence (DNA): TGTGCCAGCAGTACTTGGACTACTTACGAGCAGTACTTC. The encoded protein is CASSTWTTYEQYF.

V usage is TRBV18 and J usage is TRBJ2-1; tentatively, D is TRBD1 (5 bases). Germline CDR1 KGHSH, CDR2 LQKENI. Trimming stripped 2 bases from V and 10 bases from J, with 18 bases between. The CDR3 spans 15 residues. The CDR3: CASSPSQGVSGEQFF. The DNA for the CDR3 is TGTGCCAGCTCACCAAGCCAGGGCGTATCAGGGGAGCAGTTCTTC.

V gene TRBV19 combines with J gene TRBJ2-7; TRBD1 aligns across 8 bases. The CDR3 is 14 amino acids. Per the germline V gene, CDR1 is LNHDA and CDR2 is SQIVND (reference sequence). The trim removed 9 bases at V and 1 base at J, leaving 8 bases unmatched. The CDR3 DNA reads TGTGCCAGCAGAAACACAGGGGGTTCCTACGAGCAGTACTTC. This translates into CASRNTGGSYEQYF.

This rearrangement joins TRBV12-5 to TRBJ1-2; D unresolved. Germline assignment: CDR1 LGHNT and CDR2 FRNRAP. V was pared by 1 base and J by 5 bases, with 8 bases between. CDR3 length equals 13 residues. CDR3 sequence (DNA): TGTGCTAGTGGTTTGGACGGGGTTTATGGCTACACCTTC. Its protein is CASGLDGVYGYTF.

This chain joins TRBV2 and TRBJ2-1; TRBD2 matches at 7 bases. V lost 6 bases, J lost 3 bases, and 11 bases stayed unmatched. CDR3 length: 16 residues. Germline CDR1 reads SNHLY; CDR2 reads FYNNEI. The CDR3 DNA reads as TGTGCCAGCAGGGGGGTGGCGGGAGAGGGCTACAATGAGCAGTTCTTC. This sequence encodes CASRGVAGEGYNEQFF.

The chain combines TRBV3-1 (or the pseudogene TRBV3-2) with TRBJ2-3; D unclear. The germline V gene has CDR1 LGHDT and CDR2 YNNKEL (reference sequence). The CDR3 totals 19 residues. The germline V and J ends were trimmed by 3 bases and 0 bases, with 22 bases remaining between them. The CDR3 reads CASSHGIKSQLSSTDTQYF. The CDR3 DNA is TGTGCCAGCAGCCACGGAATTAAGAGTCAGCTTAGCAGCACAGATACGCAGTATTTT.

The chain is built from TRBV4-1 and TRBJ2-2; D gene unclear. The ends were cut back, 4 bases at V and 6 bases at J, with 12 bases in the middle. Germline V gives CDR1 MGHRA, CDR2 YSYEKL. The CDR3 extends over 14 amino acids. The CDR3 here is CASSPPERAGELFF. For the CDR3, the DNA is TGCGCCAGCAGCCCCCCCGAACGGGCCGGGGAGCTGTTTTTT.

This clone was seen a single time. This chain connects TRBV6-6 to TRBJ1-4, with D unclear. Germline V gene data show CDR1 as MNHNY and CDR2 as SVGAGI (reference sequence). Trimming removed 5 bases from V and 3 bases from J, with 16 bases in between. The CDR3 runs to 16 residues. The chain's CDR3 is CASSLLSGKANEKLFF. CDR3 nucleotide sequence: TGTGCCAGCAGTCTCTTATCGGGGAAGGCTAATGAAAAACTGTTTTTT.

This CDR3 reads CASSPVSLAGGYYEQYF. The CDR3, as DNA: TGTGCCAGTAGTCCCGTGAGTCTAGCGGGAGGGTACTACGAGCAGTACTTC. This chain joins TRBV19 and TRBJ2-7, with TRBD2 matching 12 bases. The CDR3 is 17 residues long. Germline-derived CDR1 and CDR2 are LNHDA and SQIVND (reference sequence). V was pared by 5 bases and J by 3 bases, with 11 bases of the junction left unmatched.

This clone has just one count. The CDR3 protein is CASSFSRQPQHF. For the CDR3, the DNA is TGTGCCAGCAGTTTTTCCAGGCAGCCCCAGCATTTT. V and J are TRBV12-3 or TRBV12-4 and TRBJ1-5; D not certain. V was cut by 3 bases and J by 7 bases, with 7 bases left in between. CDR3 size: 12 residues.

V gene TRBV7-9 combines with J gene TRBJ2-3, with D possibly being TRBD1 (8 bases). The CDR3 runs 15 residues. Germline assignment: CDR1 SEHNR and CDR2 FQNEAQ (reference sequence). Trimming took off 5 bases at V and 1 base at J, with 13 bases between the two ends. The CDR3 DNA sequence: TGTGCCAGCAGCCAGGGGGCGGGGGGCACAGATACGCAGTATTTT. Protein product: CASSQGAGGTDTQYF.

The genes are TRBV19 and TRBJ2-1, with 10 bases that match TRBD2. CDR1 LNHDA and CDR2 SQIVND come from the germline V gene (reference sequence). This CDR3 has 18 amino acids. V gave up 5 bases and J gave up 7 bases; unmatched junction bases: 17. The CDR3 loop is CASSPRGLAGALGNEQFF. CDR3 DNA sequence: TGTGCCAGTAGTCCCCGTGGGCTAGCGGGGGCCTTAGGGAATGAGCAGTTCTTC.

The V call is TRBV10-3, the J call TRBJ1-1; D gene unclear. CDR1 is ENHRY, CDR2 SYGVKD, per germline. Trimming stripped 6 bases from V and 8 bases from J, with 10 bases between. The length of the CDR3 is 11 residues. Here the CDR3 DNA reads TGTGCCATCAGGGGAGAAGGCGAAGCTTTCTTT. The encoded protein is CAIRGEGEAFF.

The rearrangement links TRBV20-1 to TRBJ2-7; no reliable D call. CDR1 is DFQATT, CDR2 SNEGSKA, per germline (reference sequence). Between the trimmed V and J ends, which lost 3 bases and 1 base, there was a span of 7 bases. CDR3 length equals 12 residues. The CDR3 region is CSASSHSYEQYF. The CDR3 nucleotides read TGCAGTGCTAGTAGCCATTCCTACGAGCAGTACTTC.

A single count supports this clone. The V and J genes are TRBV7-8 and TRBJ2-5; 12 bases are shared with TRBD2. CDR3 length: 16 amino acids. V was clipped by 5 bases and J by 2 bases; unmatched bases: 6. Germline CDR1 SGHVS, CDR2 FQNEAQ. CDR3 DNA: TGTGCCAGCAGCACGGGGACTAGCGGGCTACAAGAGACCCAGTACTTC. Amino acids: CASSTGTSGLQETQYF.

As for this clone: The same CDR3 also results from other DNA sequences found in this sample. The V call is TRBV18, the J call TRBJ1-5, with D unclear. Trimming stripped 3 bases from V and 2 bases from J, with 8 bases between. This CDR3 has 14 amino acids. The germline gives CDR1 KGHSH, CDR2 LQKENI. The CDR3 DNA is TGTGCCAGCTCACCGGGCGGGGGCAATCAGCCCCAGCATTTT. It specifies CASSPGGGNQPQHF.

The V call is TRBV15, the J call TRBJ1-1, with D maybe TRBD1 (5 bases). CDR3 size: 13 residues. Deletions cut 9 bases from V and 0 bases from J, with 11 bases between. Germline loops: CDR1 LNHNV, CDR2 YYDKDF (reference sequence). CDR3 nucleotides: TGTGCCACGGGGCGAGGCTTGAACACTGAAGCTTTCTTT. Its protein product is CATGRGLNTEAFF.

This rearrangement joins TRBV18 to TRBJ1-1; D ambiguous. The CDR3 length is 14 residues. The V and J ends lost 2 bases and 2 bases respectively, with 9 bases between them. The germline CDR1 and CDR2 sequences are KGHSH and LQKENI. The CDR3 DNA is TGTGCCAGCTCACCAACAGATATCAACACTGAAGCTTTCTTT. Translated, it gives CASSPTDINTEAFF. The whole variable domain, remainder taken from reference TRBV18 and TRBJ1-1, is NAGVMQNPRHLVRRRGQEARLRCSPMKGHSHVYWYRQLPEEGLKFMVYLQKENIIDESGMPKERFSAEFPKEGPSILRIQQVVRGDSAAYFCASSPTDINTEAFFGQGTRLTVV.

In the case of this clone: At one of its ends the junction is not consistent with the germline gene, which may arise from a read error. The J gene is TRBJ2-2, the V gene TRBV6-1; maybe TRBD2 (6 bases). The germline V gene has CDR1 MNHNS and CDR2 SASEGT. This CDR3 has 16 residues. CDR3 DNA: TGTGCCAGCAGTAAAGCAGCCCAGCGGAGGGCCGGGGAGCTGTTTTTT. Its protein product is CASSKAAQRRAGELFF.

V and J are TRBV7-2 and TRBJ2-5; D call uncertain. The CDR3 has 13 residues. V was shortened by 3 bases and J by 3 bases, with 8 bases between the two germline ends. CDR1 SGHTA and CDR2 FQGNSA come from the germline V gene. The CDR3 sequence is CASSFGTKETQYF. The CDR3 bases are TGTGCCAGCAGCTTTGGCACCAAAGAGACCCAGTACTTC.

J is TRBJ2-1 and V is TRBV7-9, with D tentatively TRBD2 (6 bases). CDR1 and CDR2 (germline): SEHNR, FQNEAQ (reference sequence). The CDR3 is made up of 11 amino acids. Deletions cut 8 bases from V and 7 bases from J, with 9 bases between. The CDR3 DNA reads TGTGCCAGCGCCCGGGGGAATGAGCAGTTCTTC. Amino acid sequence: CASARGNEQFF. Full variable domain (rest looked up from reference TRBV7-9 and TRBJ2-1): DTGVSQNPRHKITKRGQNVTFRCDPISEHNRLYWYRQTLGQGPEFLTYFQNEAQLEKSRLLSDRFSAERPKGSFSTLEIQRTEQGDSAMYLCASARGNEQFFGPGTRLTVL.